Included here is one T cell receptor (beta chain) sequence, with context. As yet, its antigen is unknown. This sample was taken from a study of T cell responses to AZD1222 COVID-19 vaccine. Across the whole study: Whether given at about 4 or about 12 weeks, second doses were pooled.

Overall study findings and caveats: Two doses of AZD1222 preceded a rise in Spike-specific TCR breadth and depth. White British ancestry dominated among donors, who included more females, and clonal diversity was possibly underestimated. Among spike-specific TCRs, nearly half reportedly target unmutated variant regions.

Profiled with immunoSEQ multiplex PCR; TCRdb holds only in-frame clones, not every one. Here the sample spans 130,000 or so clones, approximately 90% being singletons. Germline-derived CDR1 and CDR2 are SQVTM and ANQGSEA. V lost 7 bases and J lost 2, with 10 bases in between. This CDR3 is 12 amino acids long. The sequencing here drew on peripheral blood, taken on day 0 of AZD1222 vaccination. The clonotype originates from an adult in good health. The rearrangement joins TRBV29-1 to TRBJ2-3; D is uncertain. CDR3 in amino acids: CSASRNTDTQYF. The DNA for the CDR3 is TGCAGCGCTTCTCGAAACACAGATACGCAGTATTTT.